These 28 T cell receptor beta chains share one sample of origin, sequenced in a study of OX40 agonist ivuxolimab in advanced cancers. The assay was immunoSEQ multiplex PCR, and TCRdb's table has in-frame clones only and misses some. The table has 65,000 to 80,000 clones, about nine tenths seen once; the top ten hold 0.76%. Sequences were derived from CD4+ or CD8+ T cells sorted from blood, sampled in a trial of the OX40 agonist ivuxolimab. These receptors originate from an adult with an advanced solid tumor such as melanoma, head and neck, liver or kidney cancer.

Only a few counts were recorded for this clone. This chain connects TRBV27 to TRBJ2-7, with 9 bases identical to TRBD2. Trimming took 5 bases from V and 3 from J; bases not matched to a gene: 14. The CDR3 is made up of 17 amino acids. Germline-derived CDR1 and CDR2 are MNHEY and SMNVEV (reference sequence). The CDR3 nucleotides are TGTGCCAGCAGTCCACCCAGAGCGGGAGGCTCTTACTACGAGCAGTACTTC. Its translation is CASSPPRAGGSYYEQYF.

The chain combines TRBV27 with TRBJ2-7, with 8 bases identical to TRBD2. V was clipped by 7 bases and J by 2 bases; unmatched bases: 7. Germline V lookup: CDR1 MNHEY, CDR2 SMNVEV (reference sequence). The CDR3 runs to 14 residues. This chain's CDR3 is CASTPSGPAYEQYF. CDR3 nucleotides: TGTGCCAGCACTCCTAGCGGGCCTGCCTACGAGCAGTACTTC.

The chain employs TRBV7-8 and TRBJ2-3; D is perhaps TRBD1 or TRBD2 (5 bases each). Germline V gene sequence: CDR1 SGHVS, CDR2 FQNEAQ. CDR3 size: 19 residues. V lost 1 base, J lost 1 base, and 21 bases lay in between. The CDR3 DNA is TGTGCCAGCAGCTTAGGGGGGTCCGGGTTGATTCGGGGCACAGATACGCAGTATTTT. Encoded protein: CASSLGGSGLIRGTDTQYF.

This chain connects TRBV7-7 to TRBJ1-3; no firm D call. This CDR3 is 15 amino acids long. Germline V gene data show CDR1 as SSHAT and CDR2 as FNYEAQ (reference sequence). The V end lost 0 bases, the J end lost 0 bases, and 6 bases lay between the germline ends. The CDR3 is CASSLARGSGNTIYF. The CDR3 DNA is TGTGCCAGCAGCTTAGCCCGCGGCTCTGGAAACACCATATATTTT.

V and J are TRBV5-4 and TRBJ2-2; tentatively, D is TRBD1 or TRBD2 (5 bases each). Germline CDR1 reads SGHNT; CDR2 reads YYREEE (reference sequence). This CDR3 comprises 14 residues. Trimming removed 2 bases at V and 3 bases at J, with 8 bases between. The chain's CDR3 is CASSFVGDTGELFF. The CDR3 DNA sequence: TGTGCCAGCAGCTTTGTGGGGGACACCGGGGAGCTGTTTTTT.

The rearrangement links TRBV7-6 to TRBJ2-5; D gene uncertain. V was pared by 3 bases and J by 2 bases, with 7 bases between. CDR3 length equals 13 residues. From germline, CDR1 is SGHVS and CDR2 FNYEAQ. This CDR3 reads CASSFVIQETQYF. Here the CDR3 DNA reads TGTGCCAGCAGCTTCGTCATACAAGAGACCCAGTACTTC.

The chain uses TRBV4-3 and TRBJ2-1, with 11 bases matching TRBD1. J was trimmed by 7 bases and V by 0 bases; bases with no gene match: 8. The germline CDR1 and CDR2 sequences are LGHNA and YSLEER. The CDR3 contains 17 residues. CDR3 amino acids: CASSQDRGTGGRNEQFF. CDR3 sequence (DNA): TGCGCCAGCAGCCAAGACCGCGGGACAGGGGGTCGGAATGAGCAGTTCTTC.

The chain carries TRBV5-1 and TRBJ2-2; D is possibly TRBD2 (5 bases). Trimming took off 4 bases at V and 3 bases at J, with 7 bases between the two ends. Germline V lookup: CDR1 SGHRS, CDR2 YFSETQ. The CDR3 sequence is 13 residues long. CDR3 in amino acids: CASSEGYTGELFF. CDR3 DNA sequence: TGCGCCAGCAGCGAGGGATACACCGGGGAGCTGTTTTTT. The full variable domain, in which reference TRBV5-1 and TRBJ2-2 provide the parts outside the CDR3, is KAGVTQTPRYLIKTRGQQVTLSCSPISGHRSVSWYQQTPGQGLQFLFEYFSETQRNKGNFPGRFSGRQFSNSRSEMNVSTLELGDSALYLCASSEGYTGELFFGEGSRLTVL.

The J gene is TRBJ2-1, the V gene TRBV7-3; no clear D. The CDR3 loop spans 15 amino acids. Germline values: CDR1 SGHTA, CDR2 FQGTGA. The V and J ends lost 4 bases and 10 bases respectively, with 20 bases between them. The CDR3 region has the DNA TGTGCCAGCAGCTCTTCACCCCCTGCGAGAGGCGAGCAGTTCTTC. The encoded protein is CASSSSPPARGEQFF.

J is TRBJ2-5 and V is TRBV30; 9 positions match TRBD1. The germline V gene has CDR1 GTSNPN and CDR2 SVGIG (reference sequence). With 0 bases clipped from V and 5 bases from J, the junction kept 7 bases outside the gene matches. The CDR3 extends over 15 amino acids. CDR3 region: CAWSVAWTGAETQYF. The CDR3 DNA follows: TGTGCCTGGAGTGTAGCCTGGACAGGGGCCGAGACCCAGTACTTC.

This chain uses TRBV19 with TRBJ1-5; 12 nucleotides align to TRBD1. This CDR3 is built from 14 residues. After removal of 9 bases from V and 6 bases from J, the junction contained 6 bases not matched to a gene. Germline V lookup: CDR1 LNHDA, CDR2 SQIVND (reference sequence). CDR3 residues: CASSGTGGTQPQHF. DNA of the CDR3: TGTGCCAGCAGCGGGACAGGGGGCACTCAGCCCCAGCATTTT.

The chain is built from TRBV7-2 and TRBJ1-4; no reliable D call. The germline CDR1 and CDR2 sequences are SGHTA and FQGNSA. The CDR3 runs 15 residues. Between the trimmed V and J ends, which lost 5 bases and 0 bases, there was a span of 10 bases. The CDR3 nucleotides read TGTGCCAGCAGCATATACGGTTCAACTAATGAAAAACTGTTTTTT. Protein product: CASSIYGSTNEKLFF.

This clone turned up a few times. This rearrangement joins TRBV5-1 to TRBJ2-3, with D tentatively TRBD2 (6 bases). CDR1 and CDR2 (germline): SGHRS, YFSETQ. CDR3 length: 14 amino acids. V lost 1 base, J lost 4 bases, and 10 bases lay in between. CDR3 sequence (DNA): TGCGCCAGCAGCTTGTCACTAGCAGCAGATACGCAGTATTTT. Protein sequence: CASSLSLAADTQYF.

The chain couples TRBV7-3 to TRBJ2-5; D possibly matches TRBD1 or TRBD2 (5 bases each). From germline, CDR1 is SGHTA and CDR2 FQGTGA. The CDR3 length is 14 residues. V was cut by 5 bases and J by 5 bases, with 15 bases left in between. CDR3 residues: CASSRGPLGETQYF. The CDR3 nucleotides read TGTGCCAGCAGCAGGGGACCGCTTGGTGAGACCCAGTACTTC.

This chain uses TRBV7-3 with TRBJ2-7; D uncertain. V was clipped by 1 base and J by 3 bases, with 7 bases between them. Germline V gene lookup returns CDR1 SGHTA and CDR2 FQGTGA. The length of the CDR3 is 13 residues. CDR3 bases: TGTGCCAGCAGCTTAAATGCCGGCTACGAGCAGTACTTC. This codes for CASSLNAGYEQYF.

The chain joins TRBV21-1 to TRBJ2-7; the D call of TRBD1 is as the table states it, not checked on the DNA. TRBV21-1 is a pseudogene. This CDR3 spans 16 amino acids. CDR3 sequence reads: CASPAKVTGWPYEQYF. The CDR3 DNA sequence: TGTGCCAGCCCAGCAAAGGTTACAGGTTGGCCCTACGAGCAGTACTTC.

The chain employs TRBV4-1 and TRBJ1-5, with 10 bases matching TRBD1. The CDR3 is 19 amino acids. The germline gives CDR1 MGHRA, CDR2 YSYEKL. V dropped 0 bases and J dropped 0; count of bases not matched to a gene: 8. CDR3 in amino acids: CASSQEGTGAGFSNQPQHF. The CDR3 DNA reads TGCGCCAGCAGCCAAGAGGGGACAGGGGCGGGTTTTAGCAATCAGCCCCAGCATTTT.

The V call is TRBV11-2, the J call TRBJ2-3; D might be TRBD1 (6 bases). From germline, CDR1 is SGHAT and CDR2 FQNNGV. The CDR3 length is 16 residues. Deletions cut 5 bases from V and 2 bases from J, with 17 bases between. For the CDR3, the DNA is TGTGCCAGCAGCCCGGGACAAGCCAATCCCACAGATACGCAGTATTTT. This encodes CASSPGQANPTDTQYF.

The chain has TRBV9 and TRBJ2-1, with D perhaps given as TRBD1 or TRBD2 (7 bases each). Trimming removed 4 bases from V and 0 bases from J, with 14 bases in between. CDR3 size: 16 residues. Germline assignment: CDR1 SGDLS and CDR2 YYNGEE. This CDR3 is CASSPREGASYNEQFF. The CDR3 region has the DNA TGTGCCAGCAGCCCTAGGGAGGGGGCCTCCTACAATGAGCAGTTCTTC. Filled out from reference TRBV9 and TRBJ2-1, the complete variable domain reads DSGVTQTPKHLITATGQRVTLRCSPRSGDLSVYWYQQSLDQGLQFLIQYYNGEERAKGNILERFSAQQFPDLHSELNLSSLELGDSALYFCASSPREGASYNEQFFGPGTRLTVL.

V usage is TRBV30 and J usage is TRBJ2-6; 10 nucleotides align to TRBD1. The CDR3 covers 20 residues. Losses at the gene ends were 1 base for V and 1 base for J; bases not matched to a gene: 13. Germline values: CDR1 GTSNPN, CDR2 SVGIG (reference sequence). The CDR3 nucleotides read TGTGCCTGGAGTGGGCCGAAAAGTTGGGACAGGGGTTCTGGGGCCAACGTCCTGACTTTC. This translates into CAWSGPKSWDRGSGANVLTF.

The rearrangement joins TRBV7-9 to TRBJ2-7; 12 bases line up with TRBD2. CDR3 length equals 14 residues. V lost 1 base and J lost 6; bases outside the gene matches: 1. Germline CDR1 SEHNR, CDR2 FQNEAQ (reference sequence). The CDR3 sequence: CASSLGLAGVEQYF. CDR3 DNA: TGTGCCAGCAGCTTAGGACTAGCGGGAGTCGAGCAGTACTTC.

The V and J genes are TRBV2 and TRBJ2-7; tentative D call: TRBD1 (5 bases). CDR1 and CDR2 from the germline V gene are SNHLY and FYNNEI. V was pared by 9 bases and J by 4 bases, with 10 bases between. The CDR3 consists of 11 residues. For the CDR3, the DNA is TGTGCCAGTACCCAGGGATACGAGCAGTACTTC. Its translation is CASTQGYEQYF.

This rearrangement joins TRBV10-1 to TRBJ1-1; 7 bases align to TRBD1. V lost 3 bases to trimming and J lost 1 base; unmatched junction nucleotides: 2. Germline assignment: CDR1 WNHNN and CDR2 SYGVQD (reference sequence). The CDR3 is 14 residues long. DNA for the CDR3: TGCGCCAGCAGTGACGGACAGGAGAACACTGAAGCTTTCTTT. Its protein product is CASSDGQENTEAFF.

The rearrangement links TRBV28 to TRBJ1-6, with 11 bases matching TRBD1. In germline, CDR1 is MDHEN, CDR2 SYDVKM. V lost 5 bases to trimming and J lost 4 bases; unmatched junction nucleotides: 13. The CDR3 is 19 amino acids. The CDR3, as DNA: TGTGCCAGCAGTATACCCGGGACAGGGGGGCAGGGGTATAATTCACCCCTCCACTTT. Translated: CASSIPGTGGQGYNSPLHF.

V usage is TRBV2 and J usage is TRBJ2-7; 7 positions agree with TRBD1. V lost 6 bases to trimming and J lost 6 bases; unmatched junction nucleotides: 11. From germline, CDR1 is SNHLY and CDR2 FYNNEI. The CDR3 runs to 14 residues. The CDR3: CASSRDRGQGEQYF. The CDR3, as DNA: TGTGCCAGCAGCCGAGATAGGGGGCAGGGCGAGCAGTACTTC.

The V call is TRBV28, the J call TRBJ1-4; D remains ambiguous. The germline gives CDR1 MDHEN, CDR2 SYDVKM. The V end lost 6 bases, the J end lost 1 base, and 9 bases lay between the germline ends. The CDR3 consists of 14 residues. This CDR3 is CASRRGLTNEKLFF. The CDR3 DNA is TGTGCCAGCAGACGTGGATTAACTAATGAAAAACTGTTTTTT.

The gene calls are TRBV19 and TRBJ1-6, with 10 bases fitting TRBD1. Trimming removed 5 bases from V and 8 bases from J; junction bases left unmatched: 12. The V gene's germline CDR1 is LNHDA and CDR2 SQIVND (reference sequence). The CDR3 spans 17 residues. This CDR3 reads CASSVRPGQGLYSPLHF. The CDR3 nucleotides are TGTGCCAGTAGTGTACGTCCGGGACAGGGGCTATATTCACCCCTCCACTTT.

CDR3: CASSLGTGQETQYF. CDR3 bases: TGTGCCAGCAGCTTAGGGACAGGCCAAGAGACCCAGTACTTC. The rearrangement uses TRBV11-2 and TRBJ2-5, with TRBD1 identical over 7 bases. Germline CDR1 reads SGHAT; CDR2 reads FQNNGV. The CDR3 sequence is 14 residues long. The V gene end was trimmed by 1 base and the J gene end by 1 base; junction bases not matched to a gene: 0.